A single TCR beta chain is shown here with its context. Template for every sorted-subset replicate PCR totaled about 200 ng DNA, about 30,000 T cell genomes. Some clones are missing from TCRdb's copy, which holds only in-frame ones; the method was immunoSEQ multiplex PCR. The sample includes around 370,000 clones, 96% of them seen just once. Both CD45RO+ cells and CCR7-negative CD45RA+ TemRA cells were combined to make up CD8 memory. The data belong to a study of shared clonotypes between healthy human individuals. The overall study: CD4 naive and CD4 memory each took three plates per donor, while CD8 naive took two and CD8 memory one.

The CDR3 length is 13 residues. Per the germline V gene, CDR1 is SGHVS and CDR2 is FQNEAQ. V shed 5 bases and J shed 13 bases, with 18 bases lying between them. This chain joins TRBV7-8 and TRBJ2-1; D is possibly TRBD1 or TRBD2 (5 bases each). Sequencing used memory CD8+ T cells sorted from blood. Described subset: CD45RO+ cells pooled with CCR7-negative TemRA cells. The source of this sequence is a man aged 30 to 45 in good health. CDR3 in amino acids: CASSLEGSLGQFF. The CDR3, as DNA: TGTGCCAGCAGCCTCGAGGGGTCCCTGGGACAGTTCTTC.